The rows below give T cell receptor beta chains drawn from one sample of a study of T-cell memory formation after mild COVID-19. MiXCR was run by TCRdb on the 5' RACE reads, yielding one entry per CDR3 protein. Of some 340,000 distinct CDR3 sequences in the sample, 10% to 15% are singletons; the top ten hold 20% to 25%. Input material: PBMCs or a T cell subset sorted from them (not recorded which). The source is a man aged 18 to 30 who had mild COVID-19 (a few samples of this study predate the infection). Cell type and time point are not known. Both conserved end residues are trimmed from each CDR3.

>TRBJ2-1|TRBV29-1
SVGRRYNEQF
>TRBJ1-1|TRBV6-1
ASSEWLTGGAEAF
>TRBJ1-4|TRBV25-1
ASSEGGRGGTNEKLF
>TRBJ2-5|TRBV2
AGEVAGWKETQY
>TRBJ2-7|TRBV29-1
SVGDTSYEQY
>TRBJ2-4|TRBV6-2/TRBV6-3
ASSYPFIQFSSKNIQY
>TRBJ2-2|TRBV10-3
AISTRADGELF
>TRBJ2-1|TRBV19
ASSIWLAGNNEQF
>TRBJ2-5|TRBV7-6
ASSFEDRAYGTQY
>TRBJ1-6|TRBV24-1
ATRRGQGDSPLH
>TRBJ2-5|TRBV7-6
ASRSGTGGDGTQY
>TRBJ2-5|TRBV11-2
ASSLGPSLAGQETQY
>TRBJ2-5|TRBV5-5
ASSFFLLGGKETQY
>TRBJ2-1|TRBV20-1
SASPPASPDV
>TRBJ2-2|TRBV4-1
ASSRGRGFSNTGELF
>TRBJ1-5|TRBV5-6
ASSLGGGRRNQPQH
>TRBJ2-3|TRBV12-3/TRBV12-4
ASSSRQGPTDTQY
>TRBJ2-3|TRBV15
ATSKPRGAPTDTQY
>TRBJ1-4|TRBV12-3/TRBV12-4
ASSSDRGGEKLF
>TRBJ2-1|TRBV12-3/TRBV12-4
ASSRTSGSYNEQF
>TRBJ2-3|TRBV10-3
AISETGLGDTQY
>TRBJ2-1|TRBV30
AWTSYNEQF
>TRBJ2-1|TRBV29-1
SVDWGSSNEQF
>TRBJ1-4|TRBV12-3/TRBV12-4
ASSFPQAGLGEKLF
>TRBJ1-2|TRBV7-8
ASSLGGWTNYGYT
>TRBJ2-5|TRBV9
ASNTREQETQY
>TRBJ1-5|TRBV6-2/TRBV6-3
ASSAANRVRH
>TRBJ1-6|TRBV19
ASSIVGTNSPLH
>TRBJ2-1|TRBV29-1
SVEGTPDSYNEQF
>TRBJ1-1|TRBV12-3/TRBV12-4
ASRLRGEAF
>TRBJ1-1|TRBV25-1
ASGRTGGGEAF
>TRBJ2-1|TRBV19
ASRREEASYNEQF
>TRBJ1-5|TRBV12-3/TRBV12-4
ASSGTGTGGWEGGQPQH
>TRBJ2-1|TRBV7-2
ASSRGLAGVGEQF
>TRBJ2-3|TRBV29-1
SVEDLGDTHPNTQY
>TRBJ2-5|TRBV4-1
ASSPMGLAGETQY
>TRBJ1-2|TRBV5-1
ASSMIST
>TRBJ2-5|TRBV11-2
ASSLRVRGRQETQY
>TRBJ2-1|TRBV27
ASSPLGTIYNEQF
>TRBJ2-1|TRBV9
ASSASPLAGNDNEQF
>TRBJ2-5|TRBV29-1
SDRQITETQY
>TRBJ1-4|TRBV19
ASSRTGSSVSTNEKLF
>TRBJ2-1|TRBV4-1
ASSQVHLVTYNEQF
>TRBJ2-1|TRBV23-1
ASVTGLAGGYEQF
>TRBJ2-3|TRBV5-1
ASSLGTRGPY
>TRBJ1-1|TRBV4-2
ASSRTGTGKTEAF
>TRBJ2-5|TRBV27
ASSLDWAQETQY
>TRBJ2-1|TRBV20-1
SARVPGIQTYNEQF
>TRBJ2-2|TRBV19
ASSISLAAKGGELF
>TRBJ2-3|TRBV7-2
ASSLGGFSTDTQY
>TRBJ2-5|TRBV20-1
SATRDRARETQY
>TRBJ1-2|TRBV7-9
ASSWARRTNYGYT
>TRBJ1-3|TRBV12-3/TRBV12-4
ASRHPRGATIY
>TRBJ2-1|TRBV11-2
ASSSPTSGVRGEQF